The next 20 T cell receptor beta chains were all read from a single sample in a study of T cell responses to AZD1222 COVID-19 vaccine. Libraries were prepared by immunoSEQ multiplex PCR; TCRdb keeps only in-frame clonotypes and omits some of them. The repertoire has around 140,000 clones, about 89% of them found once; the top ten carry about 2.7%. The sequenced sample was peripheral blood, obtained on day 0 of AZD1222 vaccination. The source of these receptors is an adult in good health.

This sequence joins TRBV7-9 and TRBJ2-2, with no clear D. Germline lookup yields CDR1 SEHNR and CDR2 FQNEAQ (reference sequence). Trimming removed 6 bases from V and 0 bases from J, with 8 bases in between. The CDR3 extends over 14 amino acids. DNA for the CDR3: TGTGCCAGCAGAGTAAACGCGAACACCGGGGAGCTGTTTTTT. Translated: CASRVNANTGELFF.

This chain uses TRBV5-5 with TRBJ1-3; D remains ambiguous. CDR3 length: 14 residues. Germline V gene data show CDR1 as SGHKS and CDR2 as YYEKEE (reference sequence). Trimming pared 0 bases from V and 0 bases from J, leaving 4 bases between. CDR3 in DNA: TGTGCCAGCAGCTTGGCTATCTCTGGAAACACCATATATTTT. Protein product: CASSLAISGNTIYF.

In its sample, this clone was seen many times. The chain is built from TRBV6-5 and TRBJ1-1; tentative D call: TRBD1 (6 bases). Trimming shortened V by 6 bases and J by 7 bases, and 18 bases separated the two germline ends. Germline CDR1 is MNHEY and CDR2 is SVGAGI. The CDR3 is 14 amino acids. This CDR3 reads CASSLRMLRGEAFF. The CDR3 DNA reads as TGTGCCAGCAGCCTAAGGATGCTCAGGGGTGAAGCTTTCTTT.

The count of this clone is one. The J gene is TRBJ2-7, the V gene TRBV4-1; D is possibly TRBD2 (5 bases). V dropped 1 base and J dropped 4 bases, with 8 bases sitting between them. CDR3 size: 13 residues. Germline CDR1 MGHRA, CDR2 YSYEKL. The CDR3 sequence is CASSQGGGYEQYF. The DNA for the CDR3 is TGCGCCAGCAGCCAAGGAGGCGGGTACGAGCAGTACTTC.

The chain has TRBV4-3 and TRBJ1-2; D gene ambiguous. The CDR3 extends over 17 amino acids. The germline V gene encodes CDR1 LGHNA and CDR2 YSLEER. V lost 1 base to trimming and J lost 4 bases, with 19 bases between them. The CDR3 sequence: CASSQVRSDFGSYGYTF. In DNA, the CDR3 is TGCGCCAGCAGCCAAGTAAGGTCCGACTTCGGGAGCTATGGCTACACCTTC.

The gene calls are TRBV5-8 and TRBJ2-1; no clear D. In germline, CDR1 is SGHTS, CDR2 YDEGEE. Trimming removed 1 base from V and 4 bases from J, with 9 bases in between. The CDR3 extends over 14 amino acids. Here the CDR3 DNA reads TGTGCCAGCAGCTTGAAACAGATTTACAATGAGCAGTTCTTC. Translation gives CASSLKQIYNEQFF.

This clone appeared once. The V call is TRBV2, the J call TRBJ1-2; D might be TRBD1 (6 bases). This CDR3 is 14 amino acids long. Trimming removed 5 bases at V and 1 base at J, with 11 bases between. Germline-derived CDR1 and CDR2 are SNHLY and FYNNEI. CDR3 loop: CASSSTGFNYGYTF. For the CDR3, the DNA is TGTGCCAGCAGTAGTACAGGGTTTAACTATGGCTACACCTTC.

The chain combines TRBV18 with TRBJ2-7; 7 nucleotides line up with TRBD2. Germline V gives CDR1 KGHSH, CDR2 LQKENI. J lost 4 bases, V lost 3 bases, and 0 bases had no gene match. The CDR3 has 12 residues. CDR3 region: CASSPRGYEQYF. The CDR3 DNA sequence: TGTGCCAGCTCACCGCGGGGGTACGAGCAGTACTTC.

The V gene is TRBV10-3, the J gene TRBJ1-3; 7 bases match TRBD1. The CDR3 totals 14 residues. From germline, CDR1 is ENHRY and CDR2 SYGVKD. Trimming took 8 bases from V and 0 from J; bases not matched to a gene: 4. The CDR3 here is CAILDRTSGNTIYF. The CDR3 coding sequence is TGTGCCATCTTGGACAGGACCTCTGGAAACACCATATATTTT.

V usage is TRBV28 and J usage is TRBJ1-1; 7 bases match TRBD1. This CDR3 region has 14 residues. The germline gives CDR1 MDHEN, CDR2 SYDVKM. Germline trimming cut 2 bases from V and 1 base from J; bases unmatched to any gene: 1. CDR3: CASSLGTENTEAFF. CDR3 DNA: TGTGCCAGCAGTTTAGGGACAGAGAACACTGAAGCTTTCTTT.

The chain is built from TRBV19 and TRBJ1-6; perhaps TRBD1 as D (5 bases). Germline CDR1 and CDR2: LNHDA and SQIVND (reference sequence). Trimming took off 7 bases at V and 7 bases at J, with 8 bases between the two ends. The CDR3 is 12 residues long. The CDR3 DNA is TGTGCCAGTAATCAGGGAAATTCACCCCTCCACTTT. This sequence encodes CASNQGNSPLHF.

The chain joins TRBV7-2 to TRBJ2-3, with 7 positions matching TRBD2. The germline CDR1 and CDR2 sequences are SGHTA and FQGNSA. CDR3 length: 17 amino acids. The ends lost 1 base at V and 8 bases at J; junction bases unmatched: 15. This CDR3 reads CASSLERAGPEKRTQYF. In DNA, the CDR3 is TGTGCCAGCAGCTTAGAAAGAGCGGGGCCCGAAAAGCGTACGCAGTATTTT. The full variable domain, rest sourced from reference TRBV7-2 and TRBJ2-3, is GAGVSQSPSNKVTEKGKDVELRCDPISGHTALYWYRQSLGQGLEFLIYFQGNSAPDKSGLPSDRFSAERTGGSVSTLTIQRTQQEDSAVYLCASSLERAGPEKRTQYFGPGTRLTVL.

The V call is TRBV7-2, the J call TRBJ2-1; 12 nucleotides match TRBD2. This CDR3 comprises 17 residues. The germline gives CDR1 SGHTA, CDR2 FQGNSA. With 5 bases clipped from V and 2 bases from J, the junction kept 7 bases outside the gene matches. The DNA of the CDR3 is TGTGCCAGCAGCCTACCTAGCGGGAGGGCCGCCTACAATGAGCAGTTCTTC. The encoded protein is CASSLPSGRAAYNEQFF.

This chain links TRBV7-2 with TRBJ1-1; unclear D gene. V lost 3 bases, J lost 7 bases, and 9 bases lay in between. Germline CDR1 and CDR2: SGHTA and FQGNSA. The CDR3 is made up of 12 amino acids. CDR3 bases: TGTGCCAGCAGCTTCGAAAGGGTTGAAGCTTTCTTT. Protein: CASSFERVEAFF.

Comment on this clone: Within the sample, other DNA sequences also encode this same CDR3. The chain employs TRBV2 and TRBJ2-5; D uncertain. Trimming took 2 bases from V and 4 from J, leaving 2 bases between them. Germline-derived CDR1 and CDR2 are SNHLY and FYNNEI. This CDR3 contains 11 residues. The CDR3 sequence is CASSESETQYF. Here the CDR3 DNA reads TGTGCCAGCAGTGAATCAGAGACCCAGTACTTC.

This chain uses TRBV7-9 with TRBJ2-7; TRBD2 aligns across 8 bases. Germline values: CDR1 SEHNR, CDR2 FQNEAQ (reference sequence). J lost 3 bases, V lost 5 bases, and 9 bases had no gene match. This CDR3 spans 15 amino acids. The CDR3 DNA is TGTGCCAGCAGCCCGGGGGGGCCTACGGACTACGAGCAGTACTTC. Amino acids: CASSPGGPTDYEQYF.

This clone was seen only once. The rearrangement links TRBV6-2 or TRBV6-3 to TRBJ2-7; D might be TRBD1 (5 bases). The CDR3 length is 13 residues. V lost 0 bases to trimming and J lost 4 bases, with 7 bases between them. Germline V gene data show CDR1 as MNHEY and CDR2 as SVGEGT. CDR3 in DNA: TGTGCCAGCAGTTACTCGACAGTATACGAGCAGTACTTC. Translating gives CASSYSTVYEQYF.

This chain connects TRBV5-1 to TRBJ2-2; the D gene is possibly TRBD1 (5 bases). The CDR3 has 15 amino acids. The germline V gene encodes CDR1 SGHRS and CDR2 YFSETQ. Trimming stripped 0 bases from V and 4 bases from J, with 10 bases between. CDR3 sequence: CASSLDQGGTGELFF. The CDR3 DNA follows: TGCGCCAGCAGCTTGGATCAGGGCGGCACCGGGGAGCTGTTTTTT.

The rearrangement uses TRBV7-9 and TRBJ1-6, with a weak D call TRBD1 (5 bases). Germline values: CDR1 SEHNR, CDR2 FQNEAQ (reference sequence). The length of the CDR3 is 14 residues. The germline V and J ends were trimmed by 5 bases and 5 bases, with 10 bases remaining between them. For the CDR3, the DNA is TGTGCCAGCAGCCCGGACACAGATAATTCACCCCTCCACTTT. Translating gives CASSPDTDNSPLHF.

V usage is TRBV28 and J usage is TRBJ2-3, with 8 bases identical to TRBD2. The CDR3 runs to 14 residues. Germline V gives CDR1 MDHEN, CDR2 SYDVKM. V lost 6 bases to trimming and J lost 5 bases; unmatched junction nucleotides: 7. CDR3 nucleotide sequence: TGTGCCAGCAGCCCCCTTAGCGGGAAAGATACGCAGTATTTT. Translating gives CASSPLSGKDTQYF.